The clone carrying this T cell receptor (beta chain) was observed a few times. The germline V gene encodes CDR1 DFQATT and CDR2 SNEGSKA (reference sequence). Trimming stripped 3 bases from V and 12 bases from J, with 12 bases between. The length of the CDR3 is 11 residues. The sample is drawn from a study of blood T cells in healthy people across ages. Background on the study: Per two T cells, template switching captured roughly one barcoded beta molecule.

Then a second PCR, running roughly 7 to 12 cycles, was carried out with a sample-barcoded 5' primer and a J-beta primer mix. A template-switch adaptor containing 12 random nucleotides labeled each cDNA molecule. One entry per CDR3 protein, called by TCRdb with MiXCR from the 5' RACE reads. The sample lists around 970,000 distinct CDR3 sequences; roughly 51% were seen once. At least 6 million PBMCs were isolated per sample. The sequenced sample was blood. The TCR originated in an older woman in good health. The genes are TRBV20-1 and TRBJ2-4; D not certain. The CDR3 spells CSARVVWAQYF. The CDR3 nucleotides read TGCAGTGCTAGGGTAGTCTGGGCTCAGTACTTC.